The TCR beta chain described here comes from a study of blood T cell repertoires in COVID-19. Study information: Some COVID-19 samples were acute and others convalescent; all came from the United States, Italy and Spain.

Per the original methods: Amplification with reference gene primers provided the estimates of nucleated cell counts. Profiling relied on immunoSEQ multiplex PCR, and the TCRdb table lists in-frame clones only, not all of them. That table supplies the V and J calls and clone size; D and trimming were determined from the DNA. The sample lists around 210,000 clones; approximately 85% were seen once. The sample consisted of peripheral blood. The origin of this receptor is a man over 45 with COVID-19, enrolled during active disease.

The DNA for the CDR3 is TGTGCCAGCAACACCGGGACTAGCGGGGGTACCGGGGAGCTGTTTTTT. This encodes CASNTGTSGGTGELFF. This sequence joins TRBV9 and TRBJ2-2; 14 nucleotides agree with TRBD2. The CDR3 is 16 residues long. Germline CDR1 reads SGDLS; CDR2 reads YYNGEE. V lost 6 bases and J lost 5; bases outside the gene matches: 6.